Included here is one T cell receptor beta chain sequence, with context. The CDR3 covers 11 residues. Per the germline V gene, CDR1 is DFQATT and CDR2 is SNEGSKA (reference sequence). Trimming shortened V by 8 bases and J by 5 bases, and 12 bases separated the two germline ends. TCRdb's table, derived via immunoSEQ multiplex PCR, lists solely in-frame clones and lacks some. There are around 2.5 million clones in the sample; under 95% occur only once, and about 0.38% lies in the top ten. The entry originates in a study of shared clonotypes between healthy human individuals. The V gene is TRBV20-1, the J gene TRBJ2-5; the D is unclear. This sequence was found in a man aged 18 to 35 in good health. Some clones in this sample may be carry-over from other donors' samples. Material for sequencing was naive CD4+ T cells from PBMCs. Sample subset: CD45RA+ positively selected. The CDR3 reads CSPGSLETQYF. CDR3 bases: TGCAGTCCCGGCAGCCTCGAGACCCAGTACTTC.